Following are 30 T cell receptor beta chains from one sample sequenced in a study of persistence of HIV-infected CD4 T cells. The antigens these receptors bind are not known. The stimulus was lysate of CMV-infected fibroblasts, 8.5 to 10 ug/mL. Sorting selected CD4+ T cells upregulating both CD40 ligand and CD69. Sequencing used immunoSEQ version 4 in survey mode. Profiled with immunoSEQ multiplex PCR; TCRdb holds only in-frame clones, not every one. This table has approximately 6,800 clones, roughly 83% appearing once. Sequences were derived from CD4+ T cells sorted from PBMCs after approximately 19-hour stimulation, sampled from a patient who received antiretroviral therapy. These receptors originate from an adult woman with HIV who was CMV-seropositive.

The V call is TRBV7-2, the J call TRBJ2-1, with D perhaps TRBD2 (5 bases). This CDR3 has 15 residues. Trimming removed 5 bases from V and 4 bases from J, with 15 bases in between. CDR1 and CDR2 (germline): SGHTA, FQGNSA. CDR3 DNA: TGTGCCAGCAGCGAATCGCGTGGAGGTTACAATGAGCAGTTCTTC. This translates into CASSESRGGYNEQFF.

This clone was recorded a few times. The CDR3 loop is CASRETEASRPLHF. The CDR3 DNA follows: TGTGCCAGCAGGGAGACAGAGGCCAGTAGACCCCTCCACTTT. V gene TRBV2 combines with J gene TRBJ1-6, with D maybe TRBD1 (5 bases). Per germline, CDR1 SNHLY and CDR2 FYNNEI. This CDR3 spans 14 amino acids. The germline V and J ends were trimmed by 6 bases and 12 bases, with 18 bases remaining between them. Full variable domain (rest looked up from reference TRBV2 and TRBJ1-6): EPEVTQTPSHQVTQMGQEVILRCVPISNHLYFYWYRQILGQKVEFLVSFYNNEISEKSEIFDDQFSVERPDGSNFTLKIRSTKLEDSAMYFCASRETEASRPLHFGNGTRLTVT.

This clone came up once. The J gene is TRBJ1-1, the V gene TRBV19; D ambiguous. CDR3 length: 17 residues. V lost 2 bases and J lost 1, with 17 bases in between. Germline V gene lookup returns CDR1 LNHDA and CDR2 SQIVND (reference sequence). CDR3 sequence (DNA): TGTGCCAGTAGTATACTCCCGATACCCACGAGGAACACTGAAGCTTTCTTT. It specifies CASSILPIPTRNTEAFF.

This clone was counted a few times. The chain couples TRBV30 to TRBJ1-1; TRBD1 agrees at 9 bases. The CDR3 runs 14 residues. Germline CDR1 and CDR2: GTSNPN and SVGIG (reference sequence). Trimming took 3 bases from V and 5 from J; bases not matched to a gene: 7. The CDR3 nucleotides are TGTGCCTGGAGCGCAGGACAGGGGTGGACTGAAGCTTTCTTT. Translating it yields CAWSAGQGWTEAFF.

This clone is a singleton in its sample. The J gene is TRBJ1-5, the V gene TRBV30; no firm D call. The CDR3 loop spans 15 amino acids. Germline loops: CDR1 GTSNPN, CDR2 SVGIG (reference sequence). Deletions cut 4 bases from V and 0 bases from J, with 13 bases between. CDR3 bases: TGTGCCTGGACCGAAGCGACAAATAGCAATCAGCCCCAGCATTTT. Translated: CAWTEATNSNQPQHF.

V is TRBV5-1 and J is TRBJ1-4; D unclear. V was trimmed by 0 bases and J by 1 base, leaving 7 bases between them. Germline CDR1 is SGHRS and CDR2 is YFSETQ. CDR3 length equals 15 residues. The CDR3 spells CASSLGPETNEKLFF. Here the CDR3 DNA reads TGCGCCAGCAGCTTGGGCCCTGAAACTAATGAAAAACTGTTTTTT.

There are a few counts of this clone. The rearrangement uses TRBV7-2 and TRBJ1-2; D is unclear. This CDR3 is 14 amino acids long. V lost 0 bases and J lost 4, with 9 bases in between. Per the germline V gene, CDR1 is SGHTA and CDR2 is FQGNSA. The CDR3: CASSLARGIYGYTF. CDR3 coding DNA: TGTGCCAGCAGCTTAGCTCGGGGAATCTATGGCTACACCTTC.

The chain joins TRBV7-8 to TRBJ1-1; a possible D gene is TRBD1 (5 bases). The CDR3 spans 15 residues. Germline V gives CDR1 SGHVS, CDR2 FQNEAQ. Trimming stripped 6 bases from V and 1 base from J, with 15 bases between. The CDR3 loop reads CASRQTPGPNTEAFF. The CDR3 bases are TGTGCCAGCAGGCAAACCCCGGGGCCGAACACTGAAGCTTTCTTT.

The chain combines TRBV2 with TRBJ2-5; tentative D call: TRBD2 (5 bases). Germline V lookup: CDR1 SNHLY, CDR2 FYNNEI. The V end was cut by 8 bases, the J end by 4 bases, with 20 bases between. The CDR3 extends over 15 amino acids. CDR3 sequence reads: CASASRSGRGETQYF. In DNA, the CDR3 is TGTGCCAGCGCCAGTCGAAGCGGTCGAGGAGAGACCCAGTACTTC. The full variable domain, with the rest looked up from reference TRBV2 and TRBJ2-5, is EPEVTQTPSHQVTQMGQEVILRCVPISNHLYFYWYRQILGQKVEFLVSFYNNEISEKSEIFDDQFSVERPDGSNFTLKIRSTKLEDSAMYFCASASRSGRGETQYFGPGTRLLVL.

This clone occurred a few times. As DNA, the CDR3 is TGTGCCAGCAGGTCGGGACAGGGAGGAAACACCATATATTTT. Translating gives CASRSGQGGNTIYF. This chain joins TRBV5-5 and TRBJ1-3; 9 bases fit TRBD1. This CDR3 contains 14 residues. Trimming at V came to 5 bases and at J to 4 bases, leaving 4 bases not matched to a gene. Germline assignment: CDR1 SGHKS and CDR2 YYEKEE (reference sequence).

V is TRBV19 and J is TRBJ1-2; no clear D gene. The CDR3 has 14 residues. Germline V lookup: CDR1 LNHDA, CDR2 SQIVND (reference sequence). The ends were cut back, 5 bases at V and 1 base at J, with 11 bases in the middle. CDR3 sequence (DNA): TGTGCCAGTAGTCCAGGACCTTTTAACTATGGCTACACCTTC. Amino acid sequence: CASSPGPFNYGYTF.

The rearrangement joins TRBV7-3 to TRBJ2-1; D is perhaps TRBD2 (5 bases). The CDR3 loop spans 15 amino acids. CDR1 and CDR2 from the germline V gene are SGHTA and FQGTGA. V lost 7 bases and J 4 bases, leaving 17 bases between the germline ends. This CDR3 reads CASTPEAGPYNEQFF. CDR3 nucleotides: TGTGCCAGCACCCCAGAGGCGGGCCCATACAATGAGCAGTTCTTC.

This clone has a single count. The chain recombines TRBV21-1 with TRBJ1-2; the table assigns TRBD1, which was not confirmed against the DNA. TRBV21-1 is noted as a pseudogene. The CDR3 has 17 amino acids. CDR3 DNA sequence: TGTGCCAGCAGCAAAGAGGACAGGGGGCCGACTAACTATGGCTACACCTTC. Protein: CASSKEDRGPTNYGYTF.

The chain recombines TRBV29-1 with TRBJ1-1; D is possibly TRBD1 (5 bases). This CDR3 comprises 12 residues. V dropped 5 bases and J dropped 1 base, with 8 bases sitting between them. Germline-derived CDR1 and CDR2 are SQVTM and ANQGSEA. CDR3 DNA: TGCAGCGTTTCAGGGCCGAACACTGAAGCTTTCTTT. Translating it yields CSVSGPNTEAFF.

V gene TRBV19 combines with J gene TRBJ1-2; 7 nucleotides agree with TRBD1. With V trimmed by 4 bases and J by 6 bases, 8 bases remained unmatched. The germline gives CDR1 LNHDA, CDR2 SQIVND (reference sequence). This CDR3 is built from 14 residues. The chain's CDR3 is CASSTRQGNDGYTF. The CDR3 nucleotides are TGTGCCAGTAGTACCCGACAGGGAAACGATGGCTACACCTTC.

A single count supports this clone. V is TRBV14 and J is TRBJ1-1, with D hard to call. The CDR3 is 13 residues long. Between the trimmed V and J ends, which lost 0 bases and 3 bases, there was a span of 5 bases. Germline V CDR1 and CDR2: SGHDN, FVKESK. CDR3 residues: CASSQDRDTEAFF. The CDR3 nucleotides read TGTGCCAGCAGCCAAGATCGGGACACTGAAGCTTTCTTT.

Turning to this clone: Other DNA sequences of this sample code for an identical CDR3. The rearrangement uses TRBV7-9 and TRBJ2-7; the match to TRBD1 covers 11 bases. This CDR3 has 14 residues. V lost 3 bases to trimming and J lost 2 bases; unmatched junction nucleotides: 0. Germline assignment: CDR1 SEHNR and CDR2 FQNEAQ (reference sequence). CDR3 region: CASSLGQGAYEQYF. The CDR3 coding sequence is TGTGCCAGCAGCTTGGGACAGGGGGCCTACGAGCAGTACTTC.

This sequence joins TRBV2 and TRBJ1-1; 11 positions agree with TRBD1. Germline V gives CDR1 SNHLY, CDR2 FYNNEI. J lost 6 bases, V lost 9 bases, and 3 bases had no gene match. CDR3 length: 12 residues. The CDR3, as DNA: TGTGCCAGGGGGGACAGGGGGGCTGAAGCTTTCTTT. It codes for CARGDRGAEAFF.

V usage is TRBV7-9 and J usage is TRBJ2-7, with D possibly being TRBD1 (5 bases). The germline V and J ends were trimmed by 1 base and 9 bases, with 19 bases remaining between them. In germline, CDR1 is SEHNR, CDR2 FQNEAQ (reference sequence). The length of the CDR3 is 15 residues. In DNA, the CDR3 is TGTGCCAGCAGCTTAGTCGCAGGGTACTCCACGACGCAGTACTTC. It is translated as CASSLVAGYSTTQYF.

The CDR3, as DNA: TGTGCCACCAGCAGGGACCGGGCCCTAAACACTGAAGCTTTCTTT. It translates to CATSRDRALNTEAFF. The chain recombines TRBV15 with TRBJ1-1; D call uncertain. Germline V CDR1 and CDR2: LNHNV, YYDKDF (reference sequence). This CDR3 is 15 amino acids long. The ends were cut back, 3 bases at V and 2 bases at J, with 13 bases in the middle.

The chain recombines TRBV19 with TRBJ2-7; tentative D call: TRBD2 (5 bases). Germline CDR1 LNHDA, CDR2 SQIVND (reference sequence). The CDR3 spans 13 residues. Deletions cut 8 bases from V and 2 bases from J, with 13 bases between. The DNA of the CDR3 is TGTGCCAGTGAGAGCGGCTCCACCTACGAGCAGTACTTC. This codes for CASESGSTYEQYF.

This rearrangement joins TRBV18 to TRBJ2-1; D is possibly TRBD1 (5 bases). This CDR3 has 14 amino acids. The V end was cut by 0 bases, the J end by 7 bases, with 10 bases between. From germline, CDR1 is KGHSH and CDR2 LQKENI. CDR3: CASSPPSPGNEQFF. In DNA form, the CDR3 reads TGTGCCAGCTCACCACCGTCCCCAGGGAATGAGCAGTTCTTC.

The rearrangement uses TRBV27 and TRBJ1-1; D may be TRBD1 (5 bases). V lost 6 bases to trimming and J lost 0 bases, with 8 bases between them. The germline V gene has CDR1 MNHEY and CDR2 SMNVEV (reference sequence). This CDR3 contains 13 residues. For the CDR3, the DNA is TGTGCCAGCAGCCGACAGTTGAACACTGAAGCTTTCTTT. As protein: CASSRQLNTEAFF.

The genes are TRBV24-1 and TRBJ2-3; TRBD1 matches at 8 bases. V was pared by 0 bases and J by 1 base, with 8 bases of the junction left unmatched. The length of the CDR3 is 18 residues. CDR1 KGHDR and CDR2 SFDVKD come from the germline V gene. CDR3 sequence reads: CATSDLPGQGGGTDTQYF. In DNA form, the CDR3 reads TGTGCCACCAGTGATTTGCCCGGACAGGGTGGCGGCACAGATACGCAGTATTTT.

The chain carries TRBV6-2 or TRBV6-3 and TRBJ2-1, with 14 positions matching TRBD2. Per the germline V gene, CDR1 is MNHEY and CDR2 is SVGEGT. The V gene end was trimmed by 5 bases and the J gene end by 8 bases; junction bases not matched to a gene: 8. The CDR3 is made up of 16 amino acids. The CDR3 reads CASSPARLAGGHEQFF. DNA for the CDR3: TGTGCCAGCAGTCCCGCCAGACTAGCGGGGGGGCATGAGCAGTTCTTC.

V is TRBV7-7 and J is TRBJ2-2; maybe TRBD2 (6 bases). The CDR3 extends over 17 amino acids. Looked up from germline, CDR1 is SSHAT and CDR2 is FNYEAQ (reference sequence). The V gene lost 1 base and the J gene lost 3 bases, with 15 bases spanning the gap. CDR3 in DNA: TGTGCCAGCAGCTTAGTTCCGGTGGTAGCGGACACCGGGGAGCTGTTTTTT. Residues: CASSLVPVVADTGELFF.

The chain links TRBV3-1 (or the pseudogene TRBV3-2) to TRBJ2-7; no clear D. This CDR3 comprises 14 residues. Germline CDR1 is LGHDT and CDR2 is YNNKEL (reference sequence). The V gene lost 2 bases and the J gene lost 2 bases, with 10 bases spanning the gap. The CDR3 reads CASSQQSGPYEQYF. The CDR3 DNA follows: TGTGCCAGCAGCCAACAAAGTGGCCCCTACGAGCAGTACTTC.

The V gene is TRBV4-3, the J gene TRBJ1-1; D is unclear. From germline, CDR1 is LGHNA and CDR2 YSLEER. V lost 5 bases, J lost 1 base, and 14 bases lay in between. This CDR3 is built from 15 residues. This CDR3 reads CASSDTGNPNTEAFF. As DNA, the CDR3 is TGCGCCAGCAGCGATACGGGGAATCCGAACACTGAAGCTTTCTTT.

The rearrangement links TRBV6-5 to TRBJ1-2; D is unclear. Germline-derived CDR1 and CDR2 are MNHEY and SVGAGI. Trimming took off 2 bases at V and 0 bases at J, with 10 bases between the two ends. The CDR3 is made up of 15 amino acids. The CDR3 coding sequence is TGTGCCAGCAGTTACATGGATGTAGCTAACTATGGCTACACCTTC. It yields the protein CASSYMDVANYGYTF.

This clone has more than one count but fewer than ten. The rearrangement joins TRBV5-3 to TRBJ1-2, with no clear D. TRBV5-3 qualifies as an ORF whose function is uncertain. Trimming stripped 0 bases from V and 6 bases from J, with 12 bases between. CDR3 length: 14 residues. CDR3 loop: CARSLGGSSHGYTF. The CDR3 DNA sequence: TGTGCCAGAAGCTTGGGGGGTTCTAGCCATGGCTACACCTTC.